The table lists the clone carrying this T cell receptor beta chain with a count of one. Antigen: not known. The V end lost 4 bases, the J end lost 5 bases, and 6 bases lay between the germline ends. The CDR3 spans 13 residues. Germline values: CDR1 LNHDA, CDR2 SQIVND (reference sequence). The data were taken from a study of cytomegalovirus exposure and HLA in healthy donors. Study conclusions and caveats: For cytomegalovirus status, the classifier reportedly gave diagnoses with high specificity and sensitivity. Most TCR sequences were uncommon, yet certain public TCRs appeared in many donors. In vitro experiments confirmed that a few CMV-associated chains were specific for CMV antigens.

The table came from immunoSEQ multiplex PCR; TCRdb's copy has only in-frame clones and leaves some out. Of 67,000 or so clones listed, around 95% were seen once; the top ten hold around 1.5%. The sequence came from a man between 18 and 35 years old in good health and CMV-seropositive. V is TRBV19 and J is TRBJ2-6; the D gene is possibly TRBD2 (6 bases). Source material: PBMCs. The CDR3, as DNA: TGTGCCAGTAGTAGGGACTGGGCCAACGTCCTGACTTTC. Residues: CASSRDWANVLTF.